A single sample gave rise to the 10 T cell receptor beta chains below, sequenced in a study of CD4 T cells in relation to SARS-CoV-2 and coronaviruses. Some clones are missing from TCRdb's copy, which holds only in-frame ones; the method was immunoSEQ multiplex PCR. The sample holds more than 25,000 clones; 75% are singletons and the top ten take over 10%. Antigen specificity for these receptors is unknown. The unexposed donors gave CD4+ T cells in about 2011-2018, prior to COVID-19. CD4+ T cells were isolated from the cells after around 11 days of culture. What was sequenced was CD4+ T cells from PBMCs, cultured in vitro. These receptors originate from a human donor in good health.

In DNA, the CDR3 is TGTGCCAGCAGTGAAGCGCGAGGGCAGAATGAAAAACTGTTTTTT. Translation gives CASSEARGQNEKLFF. V gene TRBV2 combines with J gene TRBJ1-4, with D hard to call. This CDR3 has 15 amino acids. Germline CDR1 and CDR2: SNHLY and FYNNEI. Trimming removed 0 bases at V and 5 bases at J, with 10 bases between.

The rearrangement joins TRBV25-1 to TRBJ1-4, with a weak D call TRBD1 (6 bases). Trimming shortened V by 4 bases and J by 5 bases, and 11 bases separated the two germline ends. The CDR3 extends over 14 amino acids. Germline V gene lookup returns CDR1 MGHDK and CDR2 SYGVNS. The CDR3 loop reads CASSAQGNNEKLFF. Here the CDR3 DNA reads TGTGCCAGCAGTGCACAGGGAAACAATGAAAAACTGTTTTTT.

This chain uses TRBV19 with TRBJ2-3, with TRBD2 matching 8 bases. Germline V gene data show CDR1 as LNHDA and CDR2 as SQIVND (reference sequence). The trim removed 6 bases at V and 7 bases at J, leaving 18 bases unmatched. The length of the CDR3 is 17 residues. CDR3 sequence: CASSYTLVAGGANTQYF. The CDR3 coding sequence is TGTGCCAGTAGCTACACGCTGGTGGCGGGGGGCGCAAATACGCAGTATTTT.

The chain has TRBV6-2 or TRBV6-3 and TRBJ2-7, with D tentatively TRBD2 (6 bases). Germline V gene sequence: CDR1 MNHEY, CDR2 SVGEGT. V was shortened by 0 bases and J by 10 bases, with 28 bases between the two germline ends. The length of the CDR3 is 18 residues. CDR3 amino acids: CASSYSGAGPVWRALQYF. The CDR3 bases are TGTGCCAGCAGTTACTCCGGAGCAGGCCCTGTCTGGAGGGCCTTACAGTACTTC.

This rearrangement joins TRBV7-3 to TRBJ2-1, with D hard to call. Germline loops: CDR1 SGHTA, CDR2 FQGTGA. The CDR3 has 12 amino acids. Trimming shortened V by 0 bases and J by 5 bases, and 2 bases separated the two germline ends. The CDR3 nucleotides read TGTGCCAGCAGCTTAACCCACAATGAGCAGTTCTTC. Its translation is CASSLTHNEQFF.

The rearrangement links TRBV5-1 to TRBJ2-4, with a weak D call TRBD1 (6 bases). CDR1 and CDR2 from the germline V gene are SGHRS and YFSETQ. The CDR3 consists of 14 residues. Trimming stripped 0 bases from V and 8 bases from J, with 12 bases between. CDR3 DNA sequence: TGCGCCAGCAGCTTGGAATCAGGGGCGGACATTCAGTACTTC. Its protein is CASSLESGADIQYF. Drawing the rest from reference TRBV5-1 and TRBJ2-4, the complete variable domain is KAGVTQTPRYLIKTRGQQVTLSCSPISGHRSVSWYQQTPGQGLQFLFEYFSETQRNKGNFPGRFSGRQFSNSRSEMNVSTLELGDSALYLCASSLESGADIQYFGAGTRLSVL.

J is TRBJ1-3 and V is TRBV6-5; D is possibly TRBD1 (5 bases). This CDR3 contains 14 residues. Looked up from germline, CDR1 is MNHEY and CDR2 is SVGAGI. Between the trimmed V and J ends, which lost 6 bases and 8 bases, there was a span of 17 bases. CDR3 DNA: TGTGCCAGCAGGACCGGATTTAAGGGGCACACCATATATTTT. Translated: CASRTGFKGHTIYF.

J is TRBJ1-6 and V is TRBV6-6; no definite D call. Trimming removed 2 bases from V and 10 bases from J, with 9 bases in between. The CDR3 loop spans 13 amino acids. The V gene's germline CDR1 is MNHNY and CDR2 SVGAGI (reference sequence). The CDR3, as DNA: TGTGCCAGCAGTTACCCTACCGGCTCACCCCTCCACTTT. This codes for CASSYPTGSPLHF.

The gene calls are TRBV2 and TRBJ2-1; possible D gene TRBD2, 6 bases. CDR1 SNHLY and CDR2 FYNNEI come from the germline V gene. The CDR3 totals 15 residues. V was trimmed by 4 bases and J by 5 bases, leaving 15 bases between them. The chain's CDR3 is CASSVPGAGHNEQFF. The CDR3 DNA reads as TGTGCCAGCAGTGTCCCGGGAGCGGGTCACAATGAGCAGTTCTTC.

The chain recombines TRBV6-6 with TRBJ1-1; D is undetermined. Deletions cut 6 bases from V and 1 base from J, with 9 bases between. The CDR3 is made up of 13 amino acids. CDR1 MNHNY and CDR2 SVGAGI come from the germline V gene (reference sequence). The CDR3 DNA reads TGTGCCAGCAGCTACGCCGGGAACACTGAAGCTTTCTTT. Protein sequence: CASSYAGNTEAFF.